The 2 T cell receptor beta chains below were found in one sample sequenced in a study of cytomegalovirus exposure and HLA in healthy donors. The primer mix had 60 Vbeta and 13 Jbeta primers. Sequenced by immunoSEQ multiplex PCR; TCRdb stores in-frame clones only, minus some. The sample has some 200,000 clones, about four fifths seen once. The sample taken for sequencing was PBMCs. Receptors originate from a woman between 50 and 59 years old in good health and CMV-seropositive.

The V gene is TRBV27, the J gene TRBJ2-7; D perhaps matches TRBD1 (6 bases). CDR3 length: 16 residues. CDR1 is MNHEY and CDR2 is SMNVEV in the germline V gene (reference sequence). V was cut by 2 bases and J by 2 bases, with 16 bases left in between. In DNA form, the CDR3 reads TGTGCCAGCAGTTTACTGGGGGCATCAGTTGCCTACGAGCAGTACTTC. This codes for CASSLLGASVAYEQYF.

This clone was seen just once. The CDR3 nucleotides read TGTGCCAGTAGTATTGTAGGGGACACTGAAGCTTTCTTT. Translating it yields CASSIVGDTEAFF. The chain uses TRBV19 and TRBJ1-1; a possible D gene is TRBD1 (5 bases). V was shortened by 3 bases and J by 3 bases, with 8 bases between the two germline ends. CDR1 is LNHDA and CDR2 is SQIVND in the germline V gene (reference sequence). The CDR3 covers 13 residues.